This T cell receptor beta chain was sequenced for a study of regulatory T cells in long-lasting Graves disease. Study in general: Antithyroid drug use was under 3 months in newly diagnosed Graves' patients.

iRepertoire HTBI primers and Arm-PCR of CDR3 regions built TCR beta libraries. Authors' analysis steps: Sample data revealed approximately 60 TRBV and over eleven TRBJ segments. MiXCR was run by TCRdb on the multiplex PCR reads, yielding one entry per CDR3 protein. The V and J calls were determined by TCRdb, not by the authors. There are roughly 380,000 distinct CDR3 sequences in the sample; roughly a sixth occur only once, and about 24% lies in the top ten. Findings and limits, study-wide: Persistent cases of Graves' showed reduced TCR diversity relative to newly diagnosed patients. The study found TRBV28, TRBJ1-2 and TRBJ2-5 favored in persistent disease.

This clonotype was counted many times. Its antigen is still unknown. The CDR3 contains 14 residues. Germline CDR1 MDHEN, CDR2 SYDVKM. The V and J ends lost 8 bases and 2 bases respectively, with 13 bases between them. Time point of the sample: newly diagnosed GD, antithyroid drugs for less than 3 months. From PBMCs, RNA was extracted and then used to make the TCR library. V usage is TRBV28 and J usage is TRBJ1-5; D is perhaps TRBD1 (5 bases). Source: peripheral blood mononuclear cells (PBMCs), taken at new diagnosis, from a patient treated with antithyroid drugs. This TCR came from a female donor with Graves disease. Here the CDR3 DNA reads TGTGCCAGCCGCCCCGGGACCGGCAATCAGCCCCAGCATTTT. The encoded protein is CASRPGTGNQPQHF.